This TCR beta chain came from a study of blood T cells in healthy people across ages. Study overall: Template switching picked up about one barcoded beta molecule for each two T cells.

Points from the study as a whole: Long-lived donors had more naive CD4+ cells and higher diversity than aged donors. TCR beta diversity per million T cells fell roughly linearly with age. Calculation of diversity from one million T cells yielded estimates considered to be underestimates.

Next came a second PCR, run for roughly 6 to 11 cycles, which used a sample-barcoded 5' primer along with a J-beta primer mix. TCRdb analysed the 5' RACE reads with MiXCR anew, one entry per CDR3 protein. This sample has 1.5 million to 2 million distinct CDR3 sequences; approximately 28% occur once, and the top ten carry over 7%. Germline V lookup: CDR1 SGHAT, CDR2 FQDESV (reference sequence). V lost 1 base and J lost 10, with 17 bases in between. The CDR3 spans 15 residues. Worth noting for this clonotype: Its cognate antigen is unknown.

The chain has TRBV11-1 and TRBJ2-1; perhaps TRBD2 as D (5 bases). This receptor was obtained from a young woman in good health. Sample: blood. The chain's CDR3 is CASSLGGGSFYEQFF. CDR3 sequence (DNA): TGTGCCAGCAGCTTAGGAGGCGGGTCCTTCTACGAGCAGTTCTTC.